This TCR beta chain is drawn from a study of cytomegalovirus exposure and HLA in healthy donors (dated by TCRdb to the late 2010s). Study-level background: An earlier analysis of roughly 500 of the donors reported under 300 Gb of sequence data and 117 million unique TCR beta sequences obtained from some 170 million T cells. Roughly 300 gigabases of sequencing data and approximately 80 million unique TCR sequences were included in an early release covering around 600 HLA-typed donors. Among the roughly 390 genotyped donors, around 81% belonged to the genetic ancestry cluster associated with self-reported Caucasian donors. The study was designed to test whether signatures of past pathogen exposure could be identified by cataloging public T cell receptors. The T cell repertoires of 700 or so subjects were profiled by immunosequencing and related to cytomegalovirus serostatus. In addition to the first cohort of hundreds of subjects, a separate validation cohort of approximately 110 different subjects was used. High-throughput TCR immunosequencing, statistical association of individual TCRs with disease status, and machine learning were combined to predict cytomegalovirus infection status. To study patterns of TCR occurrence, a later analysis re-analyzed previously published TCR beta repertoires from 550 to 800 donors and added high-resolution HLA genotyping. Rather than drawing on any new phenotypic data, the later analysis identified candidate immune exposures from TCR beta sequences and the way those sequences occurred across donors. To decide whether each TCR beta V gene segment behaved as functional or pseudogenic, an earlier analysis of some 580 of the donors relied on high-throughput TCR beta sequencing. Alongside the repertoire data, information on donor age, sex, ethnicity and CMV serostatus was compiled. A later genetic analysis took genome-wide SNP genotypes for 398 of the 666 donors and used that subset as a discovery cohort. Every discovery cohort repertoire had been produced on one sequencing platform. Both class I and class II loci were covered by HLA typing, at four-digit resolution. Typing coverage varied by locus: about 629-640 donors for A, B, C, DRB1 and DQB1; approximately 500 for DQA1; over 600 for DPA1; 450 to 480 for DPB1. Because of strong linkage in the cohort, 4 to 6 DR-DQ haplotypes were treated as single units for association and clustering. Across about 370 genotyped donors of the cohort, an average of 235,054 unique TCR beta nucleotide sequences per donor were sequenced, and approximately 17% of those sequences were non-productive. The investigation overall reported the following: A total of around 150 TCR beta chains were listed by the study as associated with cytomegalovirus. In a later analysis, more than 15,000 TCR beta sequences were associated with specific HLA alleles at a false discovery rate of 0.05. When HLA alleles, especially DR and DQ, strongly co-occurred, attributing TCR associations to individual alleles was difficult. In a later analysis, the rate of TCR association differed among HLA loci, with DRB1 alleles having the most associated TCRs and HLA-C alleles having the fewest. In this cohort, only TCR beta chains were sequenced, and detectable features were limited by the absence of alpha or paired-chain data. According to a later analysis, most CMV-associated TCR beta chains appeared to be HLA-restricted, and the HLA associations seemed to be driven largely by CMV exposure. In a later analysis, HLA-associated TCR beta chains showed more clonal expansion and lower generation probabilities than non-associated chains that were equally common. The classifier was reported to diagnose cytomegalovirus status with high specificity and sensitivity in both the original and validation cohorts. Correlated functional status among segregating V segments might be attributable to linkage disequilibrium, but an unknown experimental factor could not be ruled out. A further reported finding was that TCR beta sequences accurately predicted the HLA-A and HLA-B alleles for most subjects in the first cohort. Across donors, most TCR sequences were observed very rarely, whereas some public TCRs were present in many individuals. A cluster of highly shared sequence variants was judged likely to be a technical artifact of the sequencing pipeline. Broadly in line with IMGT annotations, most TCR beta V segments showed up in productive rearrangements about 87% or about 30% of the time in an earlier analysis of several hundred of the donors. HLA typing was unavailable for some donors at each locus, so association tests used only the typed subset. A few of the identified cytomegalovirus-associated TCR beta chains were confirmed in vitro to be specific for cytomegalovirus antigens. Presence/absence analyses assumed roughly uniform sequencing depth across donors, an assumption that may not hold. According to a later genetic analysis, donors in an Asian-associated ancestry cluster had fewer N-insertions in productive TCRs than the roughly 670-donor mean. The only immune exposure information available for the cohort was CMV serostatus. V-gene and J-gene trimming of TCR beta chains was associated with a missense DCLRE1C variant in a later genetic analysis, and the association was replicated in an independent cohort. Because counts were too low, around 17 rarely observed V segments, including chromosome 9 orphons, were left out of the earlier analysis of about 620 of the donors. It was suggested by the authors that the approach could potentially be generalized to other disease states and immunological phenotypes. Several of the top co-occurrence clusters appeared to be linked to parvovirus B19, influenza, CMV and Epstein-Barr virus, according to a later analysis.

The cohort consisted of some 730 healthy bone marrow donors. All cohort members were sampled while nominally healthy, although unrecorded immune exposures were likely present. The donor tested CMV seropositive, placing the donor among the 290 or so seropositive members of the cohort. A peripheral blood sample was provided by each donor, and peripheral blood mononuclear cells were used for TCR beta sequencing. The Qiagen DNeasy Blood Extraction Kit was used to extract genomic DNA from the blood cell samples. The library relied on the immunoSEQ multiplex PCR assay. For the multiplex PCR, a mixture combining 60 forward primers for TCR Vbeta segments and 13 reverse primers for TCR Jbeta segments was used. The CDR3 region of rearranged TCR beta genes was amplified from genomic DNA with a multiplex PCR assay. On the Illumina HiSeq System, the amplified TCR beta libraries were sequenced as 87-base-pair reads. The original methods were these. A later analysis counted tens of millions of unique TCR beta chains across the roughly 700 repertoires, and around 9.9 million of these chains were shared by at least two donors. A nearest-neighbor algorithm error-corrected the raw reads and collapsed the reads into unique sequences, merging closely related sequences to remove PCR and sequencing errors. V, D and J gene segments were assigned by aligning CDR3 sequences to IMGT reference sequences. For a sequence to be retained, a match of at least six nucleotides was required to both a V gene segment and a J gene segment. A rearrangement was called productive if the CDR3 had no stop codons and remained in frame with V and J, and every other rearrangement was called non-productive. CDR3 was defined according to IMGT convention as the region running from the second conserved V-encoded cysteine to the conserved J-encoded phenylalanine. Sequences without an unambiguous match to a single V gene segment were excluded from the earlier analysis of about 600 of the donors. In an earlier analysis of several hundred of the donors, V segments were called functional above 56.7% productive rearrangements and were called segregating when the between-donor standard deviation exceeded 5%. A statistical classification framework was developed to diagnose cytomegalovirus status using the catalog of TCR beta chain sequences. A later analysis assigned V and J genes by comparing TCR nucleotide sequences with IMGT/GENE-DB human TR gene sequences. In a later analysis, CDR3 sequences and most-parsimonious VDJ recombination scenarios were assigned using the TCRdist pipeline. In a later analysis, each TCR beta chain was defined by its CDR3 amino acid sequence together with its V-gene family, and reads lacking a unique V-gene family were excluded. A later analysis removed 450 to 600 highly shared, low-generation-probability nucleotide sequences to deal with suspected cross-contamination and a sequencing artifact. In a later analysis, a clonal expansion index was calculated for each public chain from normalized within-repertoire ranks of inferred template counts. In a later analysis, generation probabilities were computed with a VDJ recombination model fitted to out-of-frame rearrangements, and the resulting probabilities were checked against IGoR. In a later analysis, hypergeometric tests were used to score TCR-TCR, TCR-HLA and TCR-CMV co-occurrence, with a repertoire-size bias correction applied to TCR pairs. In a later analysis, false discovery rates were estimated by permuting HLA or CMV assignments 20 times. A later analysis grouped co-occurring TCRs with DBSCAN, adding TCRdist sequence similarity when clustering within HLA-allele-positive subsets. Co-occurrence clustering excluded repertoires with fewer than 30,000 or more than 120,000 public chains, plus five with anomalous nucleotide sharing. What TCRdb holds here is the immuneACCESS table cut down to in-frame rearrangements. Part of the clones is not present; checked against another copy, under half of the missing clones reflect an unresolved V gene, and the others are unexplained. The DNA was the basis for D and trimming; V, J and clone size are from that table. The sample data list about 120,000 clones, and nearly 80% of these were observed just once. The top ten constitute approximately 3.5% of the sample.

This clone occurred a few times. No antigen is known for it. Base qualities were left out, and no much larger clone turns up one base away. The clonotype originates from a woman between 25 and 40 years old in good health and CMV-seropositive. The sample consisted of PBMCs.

The nucleotide sequence is given as TGTGCCAGCAGCTTAGAGCAGGGCAATGAGCAGTTCTTC. This codes for CASSLEQGNEQFF. The sequence links TRBV7-9 to TRBJ2-1; TRBD1 is a possible D gene, resting on 5 matching bases. The CDR3 runs 13 residues from the cysteine to the phenylalanine. Left in the record is the CDR3 DNA by itself, 39 bases read in frame from the first base. V lost 1 base and J lost 6 bases; the stretch between them is 7 bases long. CDR1 and CDR2, per the germline V gene (reference sequence), are SEHNR and FQNEAQ.